These T cell receptor beta chains were read from a single sample in a study of cytomegalovirus exposure and HLA in healthy donors. Sequenced by immunoSEQ multiplex PCR; TCRdb stores in-frame clones only, minus some. This table holds tens of thousands of clones, roughly nine tenths found once. Specimen: PBMCs. The source of these receptors is a young woman in good health and CMV-seropositive. Both conserved end residues are trimmed from each CDR3. The order of the fields is clone size, V gene, J gene, CDR3 length, CDR3 protein. Some rows have no size entry. The others give once, few or many, or a class for an expanded clone.

.,TRBV7-9,TRBJ2-7,12,ASSPDRAPYEQY
once,TRBV10-3,TRBJ2-1,16,AISPGTGGLRSYNEQF
few,TRBV28,TRBJ1-1,12,ASSLQGRGAEAF
once,TRBV28,TRBJ2-7,11,ASSQQGVYEQY
.,TRBV5-1,TRBJ2-7,12,ASSFDSPAYEQY
once,TRBV4-1,TRBJ2-5,13,ASSQGQGQKETQY
.,TRBV19,TRBJ2-2,11,ATARRGTGELF
.,TRBV5-1,TRBJ2-6,13,ASSSTGPGANVLT
.,TRBV6-5,TRBJ2-2,13,ASSYRTENTGELF
.,TRBV30,TRBJ1-2,14,AWSDYPGTSLYGYT
.,TRBV29-1,TRBJ2-4,11,SVEYSGGNIQY
.,TRBV5-6,TRBJ2-3,15,ASSQGTGREDSGTQY
.,TRBV6-6,TRBJ2-7,11,ASSYDAIGEQY
.,TRBV29-1,TRBJ1-1,11,SVGHRGGTEAF
few,TRBV2,TRBJ1-5,12,ASTGTGGTQPQH
.,TRBV5-1,TRBJ1-5,16,ASSLGISGTASNQPQH
.,TRBV7-2,TRBJ1-2,11,ASSEGQGMGYT
.,TRBV19,TRBJ2-1,14,ASSNERGSSYNEQF
once,TRBV7-9,TRBJ2-1,13,AGSRRTSGGAEQF
.,TRBV29-1,TRBJ2-1,12,SVWDRAGYNEQF
.,TRBV6-1,TRBJ1-1,13,ASSPRTGGGSEAF
.,TRBV2,TRBJ1-1,13,ASRESLATNTEAF
.,TRBV28,TRBJ1-2,15,ASSKYGGAGGHYGYT
.,TRBV7-2,TRBJ2-5,14,ASSLAQGLATETQY
.,TRBV14,TRBJ1-3,14,ASSQDFGSATSTIY
.,TRBV5-1,TRBJ2-3,18,ASSFSNSGTSGGATDTQY
.,TRBV27,TRBJ1-2,11,ASSDSLNYGYT
.,TRBV28,TRBJ2-5,12,ASSQTSGEETQY
.,TRBV11-2,TRBJ1-6,14,ASSSQPGQDNSPLH
.,TRBV5-1,TRBJ1-5,13,ASSPGDRPNQPQH
.,TRBV28,TRBJ2-1,12,ASSLGQGNNEQF
.,TRBV11-2,TRBJ2-7,12,ASTNNRGSYEQY
.,TRBV11-2,TRBJ1-1,12,ASSLQGSNTEAF
.,TRBV15,TRBJ2-2,12,ATSGSRFDGELF
.,TRBV5-1,TRBJ1-6,18,ASSLGTGGSLSSYNSPLH
once,TRBV2,TRBJ1-3,14,ASSADRTYSGNTIY